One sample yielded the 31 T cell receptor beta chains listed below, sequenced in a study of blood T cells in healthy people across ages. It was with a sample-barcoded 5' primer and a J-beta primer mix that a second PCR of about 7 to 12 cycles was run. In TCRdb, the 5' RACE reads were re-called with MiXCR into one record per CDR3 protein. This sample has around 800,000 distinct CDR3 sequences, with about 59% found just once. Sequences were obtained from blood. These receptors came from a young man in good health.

The CDR3 loop reads CAWSVSEKLFF. The CDR3 DNA is TGTGCCTGGAGTGTATCAGAAAAACTGTTTTTT. The chain links TRBV30 to TRBJ1-4; D gene uncertain. The CDR3 is made up of 11 amino acids. Germline V gene data show CDR1 as GTSNPN and CDR2 as SVGIG (reference sequence). V lost 0 bases to trimming and J lost 8 bases, with 4 bases between them.

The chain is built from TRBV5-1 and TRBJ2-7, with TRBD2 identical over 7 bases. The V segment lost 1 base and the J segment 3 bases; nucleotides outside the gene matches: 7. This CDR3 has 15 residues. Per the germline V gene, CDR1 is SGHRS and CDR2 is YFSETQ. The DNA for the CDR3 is TGCGCCAGCAGCTTGATTCCGGGAGGAGGCTACGAGCAGTACTTC. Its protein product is CASSLIPGGGYEQYF.

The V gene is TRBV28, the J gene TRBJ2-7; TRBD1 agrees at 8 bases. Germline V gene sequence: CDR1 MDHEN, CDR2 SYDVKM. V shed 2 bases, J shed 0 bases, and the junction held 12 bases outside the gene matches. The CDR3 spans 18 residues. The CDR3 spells CASSLPRQGIRSSYEQYF. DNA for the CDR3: TGTGCCAGCAGTTTACCCCGACAGGGGATCAGGAGCTCCTACGAGCAGTACTTC.

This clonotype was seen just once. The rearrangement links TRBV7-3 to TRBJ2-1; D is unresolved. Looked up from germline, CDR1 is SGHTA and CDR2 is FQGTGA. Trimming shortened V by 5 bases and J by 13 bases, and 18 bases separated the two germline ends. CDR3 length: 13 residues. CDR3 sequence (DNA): TGTGCCAGCAGCATGGATACACTCACTCCACAGTTCTTC. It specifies CASSMDTLTPQFF.

The CDR3 here is CASSLANSAAYEQYF. The CDR3 DNA follows: TGTGCCAGCAGCTTAGCGAACAGCGCTGCCTACGAGCAGTACTTC. This chain joins TRBV7-2 and TRBJ2-7; D ambiguous. This CDR3 comprises 15 residues. Germline V lookup: CDR1 SGHTA, CDR2 FQGNSA. V was shortened by 0 bases and J by 2 bases, with 11 bases between the two germline ends.

The CDR3 DNA reads TGTGCCAGCTCACCAAGGGACAGTGAAAAACTGTTTTTT. Translated, it gives CASSPRDSEKLFF. The genes are TRBV18 and TRBJ1-4; TRBD1 matches at 7 bases. CDR1 and CDR2 from the germline V gene are KGHSH and LQKENI. The CDR3 consists of 13 residues. V was clipped by 2 bases and J by 7 bases; unmatched bases: 1.

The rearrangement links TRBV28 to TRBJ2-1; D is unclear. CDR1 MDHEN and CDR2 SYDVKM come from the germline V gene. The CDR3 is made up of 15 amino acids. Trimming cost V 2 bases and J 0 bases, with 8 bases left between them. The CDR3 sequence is CASSLPRYSYNEQFF. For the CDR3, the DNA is TGTGCCAGCAGTTTACCCCGGTACTCCTACAATGAGCAGTTCTTC.

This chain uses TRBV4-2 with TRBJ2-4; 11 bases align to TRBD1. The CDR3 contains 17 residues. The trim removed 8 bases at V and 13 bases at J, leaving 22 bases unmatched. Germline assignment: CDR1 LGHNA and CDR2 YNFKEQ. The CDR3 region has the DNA TGTGCCAGCGCACCTACAGCTGGGACAGGGGGTCGAGGTGAGCAGTACTTC. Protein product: CASAPTAGTGGRGEQYF.

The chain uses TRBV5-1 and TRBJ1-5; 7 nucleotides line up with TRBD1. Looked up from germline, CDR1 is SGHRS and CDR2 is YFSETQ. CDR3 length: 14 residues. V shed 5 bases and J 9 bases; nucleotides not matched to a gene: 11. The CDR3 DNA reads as TGCGCCAGCAGTCCGGGCCAACAGGGGCGGCCCCAGCATTTT. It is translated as CASSPGQQGRPQHF. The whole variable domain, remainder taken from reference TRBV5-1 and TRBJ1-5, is KAGVTQTPRYLIKTRGQQVTLSCSPISGHRSVSWYQQTPGQGLQFLFEYFSETQRNKGNFPGRFSGRQFSNSRSEMNVSTLELGDSALYLCASSPGQQGRPQHFGDGTRLSIL.

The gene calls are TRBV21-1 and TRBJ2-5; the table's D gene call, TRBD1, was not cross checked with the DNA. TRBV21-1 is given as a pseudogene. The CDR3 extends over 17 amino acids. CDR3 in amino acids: CASSKEGARGFQETQYF. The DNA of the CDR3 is TGTGCCAGCAGCAAGGAGGGGGCGCGGGGTTTCCAAGAGACCCAGTACTTC.

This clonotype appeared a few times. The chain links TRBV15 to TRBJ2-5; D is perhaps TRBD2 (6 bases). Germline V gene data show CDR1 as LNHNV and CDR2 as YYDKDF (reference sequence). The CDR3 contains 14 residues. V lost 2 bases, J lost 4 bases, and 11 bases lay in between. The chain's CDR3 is CATSRRGGVETQYF. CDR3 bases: TGTGCCACCAGCAGAAGGGGCGGGGTAGAGACCCAGTACTTC.

CDR3 sequence: CASSQTMDEQYF. CDR3 DNA sequence: TGTGCCAGCAGCCAAACCATGGACGAGCAGTACTTC. V and J are TRBV14 and TRBJ2-1; no definite D call. The DNA matches TRBJ2-7 better at its end, which makes the J call doubtful. The length of the CDR3 is 12 residues. CDR1 is SGHDN and CDR2 is FVKESK in the germline V gene.

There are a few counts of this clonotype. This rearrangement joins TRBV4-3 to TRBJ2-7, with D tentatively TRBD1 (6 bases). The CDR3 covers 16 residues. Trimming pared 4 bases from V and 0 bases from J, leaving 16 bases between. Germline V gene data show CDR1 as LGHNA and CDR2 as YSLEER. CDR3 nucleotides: TGCGCCAGCAGCCTGAGTATCGGGACAAGCTCCTACGAGCAGTACTTC. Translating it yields CASSLSIGTSSYEQYF.

CDR3 DNA sequence: TGTGCCAGCAGGCATTACGACGAGCAGTACTTC. Translation: CASRHYDEQYF. The chain is built from TRBV28 and TRBJ2-5; D remains ambiguous. The assigned J gene may be wrong: the sequence end matches TRBJ2-7 better. The V gene's germline CDR1 is MDHEN and CDR2 SYDVKM. CDR3 length equals 11 residues.

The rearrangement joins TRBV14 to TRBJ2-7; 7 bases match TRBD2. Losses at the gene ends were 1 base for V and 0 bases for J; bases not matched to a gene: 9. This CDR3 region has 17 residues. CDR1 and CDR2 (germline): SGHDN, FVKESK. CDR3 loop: CASSQGRTGGTSYEQYF. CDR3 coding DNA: TGTGCCAGCAGCCAAGGTCGGACCGGGGGGACCTCCTACGAGCAGTACTTC.

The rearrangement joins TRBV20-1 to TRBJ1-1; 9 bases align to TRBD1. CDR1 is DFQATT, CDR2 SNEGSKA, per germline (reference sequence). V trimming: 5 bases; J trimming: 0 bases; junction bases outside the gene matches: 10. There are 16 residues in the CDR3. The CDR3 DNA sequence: TGCAGTGCTGGACGGGACAGGGTGTCCTTGAACACTGAAGCTTTCTTT. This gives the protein CSAGRDRVSLNTEAFF.

The CDR3 coding sequence is TGTGCCAGCAGATCCACAACAGGGAGGGAGTCATATGGCTACACCTTC. Its protein product is CASRSTTGRESYGYTF. The chain recombines TRBV6-2 or TRBV6-3 with TRBJ1-2; tentatively, D is TRBD1 (6 bases). The CDR3 contains 16 residues. Germline V gene sequence: CDR1 MNHEY, CDR2 SVGEGT. Trimming left V 6 bases short and J 5 bases short, with 22 bases between.

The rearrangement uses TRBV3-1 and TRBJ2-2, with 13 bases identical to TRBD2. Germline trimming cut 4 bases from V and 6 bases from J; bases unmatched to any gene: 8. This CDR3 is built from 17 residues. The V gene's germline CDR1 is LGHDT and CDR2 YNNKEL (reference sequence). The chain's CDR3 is CASSRSGLAGTAGELFF. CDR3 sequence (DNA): TGTGCCAGCAGCCGCTCGGGACTAGCGGGGACCGCCGGGGAGCTGTTTTTT.

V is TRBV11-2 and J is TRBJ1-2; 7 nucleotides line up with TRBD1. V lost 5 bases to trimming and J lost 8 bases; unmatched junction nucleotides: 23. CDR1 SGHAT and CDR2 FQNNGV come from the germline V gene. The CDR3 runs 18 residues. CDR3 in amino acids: CASSLGLGQSSHIEGYTF. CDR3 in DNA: TGTGCCAGCAGCCTGGGACTGGGACAGAGCTCTCATATTGAGGGCTACACCTTC.

DNA of the CDR3: TGCGCCAGCAGCTATCGAGAATCCTACGAGCAGTACTTC. This translates into CASSYRESYEQYF. The gene calls are TRBV5-1 and TRBJ2-7; no reliable D call. This CDR3 is 13 amino acids long. Germline V gene data show CDR1 as SGHRS and CDR2 as YFSETQ. V was trimmed by 3 bases and J by 1 base, leaving 8 bases between them.

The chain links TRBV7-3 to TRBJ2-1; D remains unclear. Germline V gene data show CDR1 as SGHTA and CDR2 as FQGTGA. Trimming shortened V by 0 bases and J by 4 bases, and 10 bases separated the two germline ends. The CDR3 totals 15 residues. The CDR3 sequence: CASSLTYRTYNEQFF. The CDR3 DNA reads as TGTGCCAGCAGCTTAACGTACCGGACGTACAATGAGCAGTTCTTC. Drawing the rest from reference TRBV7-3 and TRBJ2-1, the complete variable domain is GAGVSQTPSNKVTEKGKYVELRCDPISGHTALYWYRQSLGQGPEFLIYFQGTGAADDSGLPNDRFFAVRPEGSVSTLKIQRTERGDSAVYLCASSLTYRTYNEQFFGPGTRLTVL.

The chain's CDR3 is CSAREPGKETQYF. The CDR3 DNA follows: TGCAGTGCTAGAGAACCAGGGAAAGAGACCCAGTACTTC. The chain joins TRBV20-1 to TRBJ2-7; D is perhaps TRBD1 (5 bases). The end of the DNA fits TRBJ2-5 better, so the J call may be wrong. This CDR3 is 13 amino acids long. The germline V gene has CDR1 DFQATT and CDR2 SNEGSKA (reference sequence).

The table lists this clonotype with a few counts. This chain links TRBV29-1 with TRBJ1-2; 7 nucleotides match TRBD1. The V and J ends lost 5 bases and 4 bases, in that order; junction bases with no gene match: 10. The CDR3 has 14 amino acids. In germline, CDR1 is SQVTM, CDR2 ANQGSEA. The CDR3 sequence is CSVPPGGDSYGYTF. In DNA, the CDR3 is TGCAGCGTTCCCCCAGGGGGTGATTCCTATGGCTACACCTTC.

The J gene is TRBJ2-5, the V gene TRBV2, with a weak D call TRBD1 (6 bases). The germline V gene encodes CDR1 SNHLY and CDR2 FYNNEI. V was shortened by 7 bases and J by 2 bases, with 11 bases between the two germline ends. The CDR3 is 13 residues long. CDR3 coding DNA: TGTGCCAGCATAGGACAGTTACAAGAGACCCAGTACTTC. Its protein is CASIGQLQETQYF.

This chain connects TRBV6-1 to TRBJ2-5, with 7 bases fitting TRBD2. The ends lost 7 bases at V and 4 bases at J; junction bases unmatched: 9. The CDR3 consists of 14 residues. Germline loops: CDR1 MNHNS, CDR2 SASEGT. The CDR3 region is CASTPKWGGETQYF. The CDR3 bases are TGTGCCAGCACACCGAAATGGGGGGGAGAGACCCAGTACTTC.

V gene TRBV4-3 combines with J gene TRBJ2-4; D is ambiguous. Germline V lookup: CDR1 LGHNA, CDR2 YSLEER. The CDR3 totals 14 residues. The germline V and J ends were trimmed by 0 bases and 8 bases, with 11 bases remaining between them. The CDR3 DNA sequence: TGCGCCAGCAGCCAAGATCGGGTAGGAGACATTCAGTACTTC. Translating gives CASSQDRVGDIQYF.

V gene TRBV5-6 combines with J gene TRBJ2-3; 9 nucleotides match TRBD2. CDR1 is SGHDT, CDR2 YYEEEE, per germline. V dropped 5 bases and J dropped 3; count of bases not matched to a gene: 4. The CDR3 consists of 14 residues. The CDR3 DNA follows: TGTGCCAGCAGTCATGCGGGGGGGACAGATACGCAGTATTTT. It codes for CASSHAGGTDTQYF.

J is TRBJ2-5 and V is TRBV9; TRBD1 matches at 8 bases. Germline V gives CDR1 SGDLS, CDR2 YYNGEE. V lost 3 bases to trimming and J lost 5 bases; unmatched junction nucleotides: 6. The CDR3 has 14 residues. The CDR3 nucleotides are TGTGCCAGCAGCGGCGGACAGGGCGGTGAGACCCAGTACTTC. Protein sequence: CASSGGQGGETQYF.

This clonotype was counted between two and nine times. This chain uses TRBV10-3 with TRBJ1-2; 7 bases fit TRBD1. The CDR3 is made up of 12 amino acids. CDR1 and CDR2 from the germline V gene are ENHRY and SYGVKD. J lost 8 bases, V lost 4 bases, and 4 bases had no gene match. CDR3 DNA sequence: TGTGCCATCAGTGGGACAGGAGGAGGCTACACCTTC. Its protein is CAISGTGGGYTF.

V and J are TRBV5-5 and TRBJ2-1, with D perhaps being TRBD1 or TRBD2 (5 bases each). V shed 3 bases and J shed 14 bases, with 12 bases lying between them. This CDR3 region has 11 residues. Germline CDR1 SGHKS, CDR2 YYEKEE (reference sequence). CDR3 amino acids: CASSSGPGEFF. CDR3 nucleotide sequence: TGTGCCAGCAGCTCGGGACCTGGGGAGTTCTTC.

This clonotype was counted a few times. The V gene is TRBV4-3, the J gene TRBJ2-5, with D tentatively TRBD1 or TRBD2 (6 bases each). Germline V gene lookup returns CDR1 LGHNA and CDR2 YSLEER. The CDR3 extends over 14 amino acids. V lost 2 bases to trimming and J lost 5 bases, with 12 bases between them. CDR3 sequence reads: CASSQLQGGETQYF. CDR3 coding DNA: TGCGCCAGCAGCCAATTACAGGGAGGCGAGACCCAGTACTTC.